Included here is one T cell receptor beta chain sequence, with context. Antigen: not known. Other DNA sequences in the same sample also yield this CDR3. All donors were Caucasian adults living in Nashville, Tennessee. V was cut by 4 bases and J by 0 bases, with 10 bases left in between. This CDR3 contains 14 residues. The V gene's germline CDR1 is MDHEN and CDR2 SYDVKM. This sample stems from a study of shared clonotypes between healthy human individuals. Points from the study as a whole: Depth was large, yet rarefaction showed that sorted-subset sequencing was incomplete.

This table comes from immunoSEQ multiplex PCR, and its TCRdb copy is limited to in-frame clones, with some not included. The repertoire has 1.6 million or so clones, approximately 98.5% of them found once; the top ten carry about 0.35%. The chain has TRBV28 and TRBJ2-7; perhaps D is TRBD1 or TRBD2 (5 bases each). The sequence came from a man aged 25 to 40 in good health. The specimen was naive CD4+ T cells sorted from blood. Regarding subset: CD45RA+ positively selected. The CDR3 coding sequence is TGTGCCAGCAGTTCCCCAGGGAGCTCCTACGAGCAGTACTTC. Amino acid sequence: CASSSPGSSYEQYF.